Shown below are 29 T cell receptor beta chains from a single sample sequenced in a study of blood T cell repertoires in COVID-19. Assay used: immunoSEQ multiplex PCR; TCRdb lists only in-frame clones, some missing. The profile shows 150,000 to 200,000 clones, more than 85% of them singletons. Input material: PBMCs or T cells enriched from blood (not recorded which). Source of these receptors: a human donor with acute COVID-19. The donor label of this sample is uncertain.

In nucleotides, the CDR3 is TGTGCCAGCAGCTTAGCTCAGGGGGCCAATTCACCCCTCCACTTT. It is translated as CASSLAQGANSPLHF. This sequence joins TRBV7-2 and TRBJ1-6; 8 bases agree with TRBD1. The ends lost 0 bases at V and 7 bases at J; junction bases unmatched: 2. The germline V gene encodes CDR1 SGHTA and CDR2 FQGNSA. CDR3 length: 15 residues. Based on the CDR3 plus reference TRBV7-2 and TRBJ1-6, the full variable domain is GAGVSQSPSNKVTEKGKDVELRCDPISGHTALYWYRQSLGQGLEFLIYFQGNSAPDKSGLPSDRFSAERTGGSVSTLTIQRTQQEDSAVYLCASSLAQGANSPLHFGNGTRLTVT.

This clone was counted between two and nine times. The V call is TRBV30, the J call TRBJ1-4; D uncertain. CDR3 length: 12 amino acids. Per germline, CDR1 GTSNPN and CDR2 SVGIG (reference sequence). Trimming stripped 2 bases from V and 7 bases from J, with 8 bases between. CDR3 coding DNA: TGTGCCTGGAGTATCTCCGGTGAAAAACTGTTTTTT. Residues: CAWSISGEKLFF.

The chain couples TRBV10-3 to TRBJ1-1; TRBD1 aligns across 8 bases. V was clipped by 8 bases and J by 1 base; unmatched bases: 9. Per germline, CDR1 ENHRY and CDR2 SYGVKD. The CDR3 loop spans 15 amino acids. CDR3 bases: TGTGCCATCTGGACAGGGCGCGGGCGGAACACTGAAGCTTTCTTT. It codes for CAIWTGRGRNTEAFF.

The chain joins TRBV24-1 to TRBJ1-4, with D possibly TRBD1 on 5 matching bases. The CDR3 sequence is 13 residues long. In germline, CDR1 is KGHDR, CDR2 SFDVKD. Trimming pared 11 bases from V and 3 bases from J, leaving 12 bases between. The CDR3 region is CARNRLPNEKLFF. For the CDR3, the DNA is TGTGCCAGGAACAGGCTCCCTAATGAAAAACTGTTTTTT.

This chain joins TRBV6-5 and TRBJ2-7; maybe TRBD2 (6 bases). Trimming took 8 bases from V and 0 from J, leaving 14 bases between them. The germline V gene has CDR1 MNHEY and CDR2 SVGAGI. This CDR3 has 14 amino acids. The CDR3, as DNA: TGTGCCAGCGGACCGGGACTTAGCTCCTACGAGCAGTACTTC. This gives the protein CASGPGLSSYEQYF.

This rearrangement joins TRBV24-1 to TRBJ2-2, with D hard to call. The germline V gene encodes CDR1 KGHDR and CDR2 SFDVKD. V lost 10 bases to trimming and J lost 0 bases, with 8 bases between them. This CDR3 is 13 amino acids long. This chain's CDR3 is CATIDTNTGELFF. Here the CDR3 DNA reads TGTGCCACGATAGACACGAACACCGGGGAGCTGTTTTTT.

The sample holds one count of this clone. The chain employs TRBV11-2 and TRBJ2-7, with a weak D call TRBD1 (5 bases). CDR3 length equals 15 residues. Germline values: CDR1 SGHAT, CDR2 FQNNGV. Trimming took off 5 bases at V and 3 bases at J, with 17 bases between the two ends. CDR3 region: CASSIAGSTLYEQYF. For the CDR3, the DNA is TGTGCCAGCAGCATAGCAGGGTCAACTCTCTACGAGCAGTACTTC.

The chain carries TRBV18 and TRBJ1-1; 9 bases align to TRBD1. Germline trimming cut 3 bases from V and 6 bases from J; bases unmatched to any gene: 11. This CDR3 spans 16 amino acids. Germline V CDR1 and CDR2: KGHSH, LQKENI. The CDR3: CASSPQIGQGMAEAFF. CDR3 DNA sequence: TGTGCCAGCTCACCCCAGATTGGACAGGGGATGGCTGAAGCTTTCTTT.

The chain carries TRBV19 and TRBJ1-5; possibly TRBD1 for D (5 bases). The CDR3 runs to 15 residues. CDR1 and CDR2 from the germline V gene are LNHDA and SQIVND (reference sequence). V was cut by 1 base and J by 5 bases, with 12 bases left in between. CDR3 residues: CASSIVGPLDQPQHF. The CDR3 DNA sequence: TGTGCCAGTAGTATAGTGGGGCCGCTCGATCAGCCCCAGCATTTT. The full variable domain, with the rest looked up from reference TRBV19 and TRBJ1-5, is DGGITQSPKYLFRKEGQNVTLSCEQNLNHDAMYWYRQDPGQGLRLIYYSQIVNDFQKGDIAEGYSVSREKKESFPLTVTSAQKNPTAFYLCASSIVGPLDQPQHFGDGTRLSIL.

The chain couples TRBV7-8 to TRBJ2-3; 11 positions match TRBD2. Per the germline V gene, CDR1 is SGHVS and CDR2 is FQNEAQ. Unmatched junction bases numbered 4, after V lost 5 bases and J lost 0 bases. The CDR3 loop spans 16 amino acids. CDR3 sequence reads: CASSRRLAGSTDTQYF. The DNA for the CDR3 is TGTGCCAGCAGCCGGCGACTAGCGGGGAGCACAGATACGCAGTATTTT.

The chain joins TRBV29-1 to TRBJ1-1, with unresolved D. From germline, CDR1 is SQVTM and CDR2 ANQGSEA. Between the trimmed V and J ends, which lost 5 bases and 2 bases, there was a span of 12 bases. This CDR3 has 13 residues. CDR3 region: CSVTRLLNTEAFF. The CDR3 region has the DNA TGCAGCGTTACGAGACTTTTAAACACTGAAGCTTTCTTT.

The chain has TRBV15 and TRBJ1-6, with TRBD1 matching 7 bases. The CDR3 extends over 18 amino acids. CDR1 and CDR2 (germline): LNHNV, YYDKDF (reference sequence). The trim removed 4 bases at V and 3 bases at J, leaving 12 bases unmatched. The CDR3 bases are TGTGCCACCAGCACCACCCCTAGGGACAGATTCTATAATTCACCCCTCCACTTT. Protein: CATSTTPRDRFYNSPLHF.

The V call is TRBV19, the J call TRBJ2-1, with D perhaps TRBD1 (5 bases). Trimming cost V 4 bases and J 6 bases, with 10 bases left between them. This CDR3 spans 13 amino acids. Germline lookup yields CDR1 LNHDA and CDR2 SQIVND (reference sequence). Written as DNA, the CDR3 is TGTGCCAGTAGTAAACAGGACCTCAATGAGCAGTTCTTC. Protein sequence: CASSKQDLNEQFF.

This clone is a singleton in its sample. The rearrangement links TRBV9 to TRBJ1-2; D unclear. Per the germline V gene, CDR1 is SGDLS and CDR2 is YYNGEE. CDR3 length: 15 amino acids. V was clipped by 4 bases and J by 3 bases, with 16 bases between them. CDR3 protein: CASSRRGFSDYGYTF. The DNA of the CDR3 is TGTGCCAGCAGCCGTCGAGGCTTTAGCGACTATGGCTACACCTTC.

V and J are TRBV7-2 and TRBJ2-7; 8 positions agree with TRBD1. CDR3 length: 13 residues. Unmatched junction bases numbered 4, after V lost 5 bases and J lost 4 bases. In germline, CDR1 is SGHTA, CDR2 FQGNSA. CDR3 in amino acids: CASSQGQEYEQYF. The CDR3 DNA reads TGTGCCAGCAGCCAGGGACAGGAGTACGAGCAGTACTTC.

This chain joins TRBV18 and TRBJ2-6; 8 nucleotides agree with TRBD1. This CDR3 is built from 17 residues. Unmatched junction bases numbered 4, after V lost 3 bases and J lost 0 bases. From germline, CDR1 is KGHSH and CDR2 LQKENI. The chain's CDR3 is CASSPTGDSSGANVLTF. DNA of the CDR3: TGTGCCAGCTCACCGACAGGGGACAGCTCTGGGGCCAACGTCCTGACTTTC. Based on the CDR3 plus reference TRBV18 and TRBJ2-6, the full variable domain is NAGVMQNPRHLVRRRGQEARLRCSPMKGHSHVYWYRQLPEEGLKFMVYLQKENIIDESGMPKERFSAEFPKEGPSILRIQQVVRGDSAAYFCASSPTGDSSGANVLTFGAGSRLTVL.

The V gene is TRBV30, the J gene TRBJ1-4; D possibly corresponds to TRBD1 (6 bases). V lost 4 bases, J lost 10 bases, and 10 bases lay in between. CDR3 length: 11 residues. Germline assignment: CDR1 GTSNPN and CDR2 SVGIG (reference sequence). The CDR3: CAWKSGVKLFF. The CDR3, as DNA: TGTGCCTGGAAATCAGGGGTAAAACTGTTTTTT.

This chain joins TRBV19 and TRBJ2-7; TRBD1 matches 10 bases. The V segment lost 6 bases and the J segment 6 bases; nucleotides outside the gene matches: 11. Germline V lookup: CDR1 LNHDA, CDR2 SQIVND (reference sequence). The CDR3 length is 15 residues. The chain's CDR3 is CASSLDRGLVAEQYF. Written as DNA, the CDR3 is TGTGCCAGTAGCCTCGACAGGGGGCTTGTAGCCGAGCAGTACTTC.

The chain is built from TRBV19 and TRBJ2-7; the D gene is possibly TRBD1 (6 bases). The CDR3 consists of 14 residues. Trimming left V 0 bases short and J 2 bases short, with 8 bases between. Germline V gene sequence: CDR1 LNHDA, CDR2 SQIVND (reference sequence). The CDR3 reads CASSIDGTPYEQYF. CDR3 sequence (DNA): TGTGCCAGTAGTATAGATGGGACACCCTACGAGCAGTACTTC.

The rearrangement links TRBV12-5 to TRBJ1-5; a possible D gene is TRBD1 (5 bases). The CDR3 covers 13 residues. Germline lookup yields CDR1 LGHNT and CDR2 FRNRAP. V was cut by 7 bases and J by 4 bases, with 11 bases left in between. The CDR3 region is CASATYRNQPQHF. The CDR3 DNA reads TGTGCTAGTGCCACCTACAGGAATCAGCCCCAGCATTTT.

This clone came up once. CDR3 sequence (DNA): TGTGCCAGTACCTCACAGGGGAAACTCGCTGGAAACACCATATATTTT. This gives the protein CASTSQGKLAGNTIYF. The gene calls are TRBV19 and TRBJ1-3, with 7 bases aligning to TRBD1. With 7 bases clipped from V and 2 bases from J, the junction kept 11 bases outside the gene matches. Germline CDR1 and CDR2: LNHDA and SQIVND (reference sequence). The CDR3 sequence is 16 residues long.

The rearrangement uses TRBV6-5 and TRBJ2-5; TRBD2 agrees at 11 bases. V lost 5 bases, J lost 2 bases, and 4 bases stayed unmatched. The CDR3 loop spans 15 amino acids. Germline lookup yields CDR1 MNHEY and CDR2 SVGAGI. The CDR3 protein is CASSRGTSGQETQYF. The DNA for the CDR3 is TGTGCCAGCAGTCGCGGGACTAGCGGTCAAGAGACCCAGTACTTC.

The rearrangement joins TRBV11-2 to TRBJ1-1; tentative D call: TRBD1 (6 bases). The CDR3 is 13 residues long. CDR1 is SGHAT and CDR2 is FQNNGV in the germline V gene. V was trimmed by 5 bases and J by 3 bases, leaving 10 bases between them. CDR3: CASSTGPDTEAFF. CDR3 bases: TGTGCCAGCAGCACAGGGCCGGACACTGAAGCTTTCTTT.

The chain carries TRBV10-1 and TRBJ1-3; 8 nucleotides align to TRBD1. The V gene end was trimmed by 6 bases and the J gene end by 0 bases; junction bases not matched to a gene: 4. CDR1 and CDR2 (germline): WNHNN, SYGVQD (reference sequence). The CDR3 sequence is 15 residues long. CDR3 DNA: TGCGCCAGCAGGACAGGGGCACCCTCTGGAAACACCATATATTTT. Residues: CASRTGAPSGNTIYF.

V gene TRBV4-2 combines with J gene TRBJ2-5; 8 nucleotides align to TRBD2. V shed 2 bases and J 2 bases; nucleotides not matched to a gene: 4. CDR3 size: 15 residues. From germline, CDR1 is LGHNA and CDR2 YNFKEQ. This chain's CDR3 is CASSQSGGVQETQYF. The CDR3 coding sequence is TGTGCCAGCAGCCAATCCGGGGGGGTACAAGAGACCCAGTACTTC.

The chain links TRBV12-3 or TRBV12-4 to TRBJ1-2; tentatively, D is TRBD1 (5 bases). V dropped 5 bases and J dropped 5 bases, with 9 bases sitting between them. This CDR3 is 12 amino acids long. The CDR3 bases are TGTGCCAGCAGTCAAGGGACTTATGGCTACACCTTC. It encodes CASSQGTYGYTF.

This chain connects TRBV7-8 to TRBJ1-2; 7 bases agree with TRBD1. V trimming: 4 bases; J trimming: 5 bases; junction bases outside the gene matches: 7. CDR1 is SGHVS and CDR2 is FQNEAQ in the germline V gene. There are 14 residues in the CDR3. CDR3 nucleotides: TGTGCCAGCAGCTCAGGACAGGAGGATTATGGCTACACCTTC. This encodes CASSSGQEDYGYTF.

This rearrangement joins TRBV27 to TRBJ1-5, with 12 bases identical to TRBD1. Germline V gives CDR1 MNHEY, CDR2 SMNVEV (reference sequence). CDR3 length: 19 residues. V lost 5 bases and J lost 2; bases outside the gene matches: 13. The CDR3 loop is CASSPLSGTGGGGNQPQHF. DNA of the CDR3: TGTGCCAGCAGTCCCCTCTCTGGGACAGGGGGCGGTGGCAATCAGCCCCAGCATTTT.

In DNA form, the CDR3 reads TGTGCCAGCAGTTACTCAGCGGCAGCTAACTATGGCTACACCTTC. It is translated as CASSYSAAANYGYTF. The V call is TRBV6-5, the J call TRBJ1-2; D unclear. CDR1 and CDR2 from the germline V gene are MNHEY and SVGAGI. V was shortened by 0 bases and J by 0 bases, with 8 bases between the two germline ends. The CDR3 sequence is 15 residues long.